The 5 T cell receptor beta chains listed next were all sequenced from one sample in a study of T cell repertoires in cytomegalovirus infection. TCRdb analysed the reads with MiXCR anew, one entry per CDR3 protein. This repertoire shows 250,000 to 300,000 distinct CDR3 sequences, around 9% found once; its top ten account for approximately 15%. The sequencing input was PBMCs. The source of these receptors is a human donor in good health (CMV status not recorded). Some clones in this sample may be carry-over from other donors' samples.

This clonotype was recorded at least ten times. J is TRBJ2-7 and V is TRBV7-2; the match to TRBD2 covers 7 bases. Germline V gene sequence: CDR1 SGHTA, CDR2 FQGNSA. CDR3 length equals 14 residues. Trimming at V came to 7 bases and at J to 2 bases, leaving 8 bases not matched to a gene. The CDR3 reads CASKSGGPTYEQYF. The CDR3 DNA is TGTGCCAGCAAATCGGGGGGTCCAACCTACGAGCAGTACTTC.

The sample holds many counts of this clonotype. This chain uses TRBV20-1 with TRBJ2-1, with TRBD2 matching 8 bases. CDR1 DFQATT and CDR2 SNEGSKA come from the germline V gene (reference sequence). CDR3 length equals 14 residues. V trimming: 6 bases; J trimming: 1 base; junction bases outside the gene matches: 5. As DNA, the CDR3 is TGCAGTGCCCAGGGCGGGGGGTCCTACAATGAGCAGTTCTTC. The encoded protein is CSAQGGGSYNEQFF.

Many counts were recorded for this clonotype. The chain uses TRBV6-1 and TRBJ2-7; D tentatively reads TRBD1 or TRBD2 (5 bases each). V lost 5 bases, J lost 4 bases, and 15 bases lay in between. This CDR3 is built from 14 residues. CDR1 and CDR2 from the germline V gene are MNHNS and SASEGT. CDR3 protein: CASSYWGMDYEQYF. The DNA for the CDR3 is TGTGCCAGCAGTTATTGGGGGATGGATTACGAGCAGTACTTC.

The CDR3 loop reads CASSSLHGSVDEQFF. CDR3 nucleotide sequence: TGTGCCAGCAGCTCCCTCCACGGGAGCGTCGATGAGCAGTTCTTC. This chain uses TRBV7-2 with TRBJ2-1; D is possibly TRBD2 (6 bases). The CDR3 extends over 15 amino acids. Germline loops: CDR1 SGHTA, CDR2 FQGNSA. V lost 4 bases, J lost 8 bases, and 18 bases lay in between.

This clonotype was seen many times. The chain has TRBV10-3 and TRBJ1-6, with D maybe TRBD1 (6 bases). Germline CDR1 ENHRY, CDR2 SYGVKD. There are 14 residues in the CDR3. V lost 4 bases and J lost 9, with 13 bases in between. CDR3 sequence: CAISVQGVGSPLHF. The CDR3 DNA reads as TGTGCCATCAGTGTACAGGGAGTAGGTTCACCCCTCCACTTT.